The entry below describes one T cell receptor beta chain. Its specificity is not known. This entry belongs to a study of identifying expanded T cells in peripheral blood. Study-wide results and caveats: Across healthy donors, higher total template counts meant significantly greater roughly 2-week count variance. Differentially abundant clones: about 1.2 between replicates, about 17 at around 15 days, over 18 at four.

Measured with immunoSEQ multiplex PCR; TCRdb has only the in-frame clones, and not every one. The repertoire holds some 120,000 clones, with 84% as singletons. Healthy donors had no documented immune events, such as infections, while sampled. The CDR3 is made up of 15 amino acids. The ends were cut back, 2 bases at V and 5 bases at J, with 13 bases in the middle. Germline V gene lookup returns CDR1 SSHAT and CDR2 FNYEAQ (reference sequence). Source material: blood. This TCR was recovered from a person aged 18 to 70 in good health. The rearrangement uses TRBV7-7 and TRBJ2-1; D may be TRBD1 (5 bases). The CDR3 is CASSLNTQGNNEQFF. The CDR3 coding sequence is TGTGCCAGCAGCTTAAACACGCAGGGAAACAATGAGCAGTTCTTC. The variable domain in full, completed from reference TRBV7-7 and TRBJ2-1, reads GAGVSQSPRYKVTKRGQDVTLRCDPISSHATLYWYQQALGQGPEFLTYFNYEAQPDKSGLPSDRFSAERPEGSISTLTIQRTEQRDSAMYRCASSLNTQGNNEQFFGPGTRLTVL.